The clone carrying this T cell receptor beta chain was detected ten times or more. CDR1 and CDR2 (germline): SGDLS, YYNGEE. Trimming stripped 7 bases from V and 3 bases from J, with 13 bases between. CDR3 length: 13 residues. These data belong to a study of breast tumors, draining lymph nodes, adjacent tissues. TCRdb redid the calling of the multiplex PCR reads with MiXCR, one entry per CDR3 protein. Of roughly 80,000 distinct CDR3 sequences in the sample, 15% to 20% were seen once. Axillary draining lymph nodes of breast cancer patients supplied the node samples. This chain joins TRBV9 and TRBJ1-2, with D unresolved. The clonotype comes from a female donor with breast cancer. Some clones in this sample may be carry-over from other donors' samples. The sample taken for sequencing was axillary lymph node tissue. CDR3 bases: TGTGCCAGCTCTCGGGCGGCTGACTATGGCTACACCTTC. Translating gives CASSRAADYGYTF.